This TCR beta chain was captured by sequencing in a study of blood T cell repertoires in COVID-19. Clones were sequenced by immunoSEQ multiplex PCR, and TCRdb holds only the in-frame ones, with some missing. The repertoire has approximately 70,000 clones, roughly 73% of them found once; the top ten carry roughly 6.3%. The CDR3 spans 15 residues. V lost 6 bases, J lost 8 bases, and 20 bases lay in between. Germline V gene data show CDR1 as MDHEN and CDR2 as SYDVKM. The chain combines TRBV28 with TRBJ2-1; D is perhaps TRBD1 (6 bases). The origin of this receptor is a woman aged 55-69 years with acute or convalescent COVID-19. Sequencing input: peripheral blood. The CDR3 region has the DNA TGTGCCAGCAGGGCAGGGGCCCTTTCGTCGGATGAGCAGTTCTTC. Amino acids: CASRAGALSSDEQFF.